The T cell receptor beta chain described here comes from a study of graft-versus-host responses after intestinal transplantation. This CDR3 has 15 residues. Germline values: CDR1 SGHVS, CDR2 FNYEAQ. V was trimmed by 6 bases and J by 6 bases, leaving 19 bases between them. To release intraepithelial and lamina propria lymphocytes, the graft tissue was processed. Points on this clone: Its specificity is unknown.

Points from the study as a whole: GvH clones were identified in recipient marrow, with some first appearing in ileum or blood.

The repertoire was sequenced with immunoSEQ multiplex PCR; TCRdb's copy has only in-frame clones and lacks some. Of fewer than 15,000 clones listed, roughly two thirds were seen once; the top ten hold around 9%. This sequence was found in a human patient who received an intestinal transplant, so some T cells may come from the graft donor. The sequences come from ileum tissue, collected approximately 670 days after intestinal transplantation. The chain employs TRBV7-6 and TRBJ2-3, with a tentative D call TRBD2 (6 bases). The CDR3 protein is CASSFGTPPGDTQYF. For the CDR3, the DNA is TGTGCCAGCAGTTTCGGGACTCCGCCGGGGGATACGCAGTATTTT.